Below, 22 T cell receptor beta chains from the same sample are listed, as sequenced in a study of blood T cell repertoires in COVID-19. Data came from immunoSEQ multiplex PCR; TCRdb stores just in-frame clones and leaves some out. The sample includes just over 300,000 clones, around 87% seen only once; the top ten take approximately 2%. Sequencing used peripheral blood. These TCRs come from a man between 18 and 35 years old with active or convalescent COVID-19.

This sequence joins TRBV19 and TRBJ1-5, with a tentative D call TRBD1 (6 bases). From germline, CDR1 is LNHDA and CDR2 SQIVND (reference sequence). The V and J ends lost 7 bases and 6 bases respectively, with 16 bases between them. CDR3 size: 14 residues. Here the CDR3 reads CASKGGSGGQPQHF. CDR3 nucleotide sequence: TGTGCCAGTAAGGGGGGGTCGGGCGGTCAGCCCCAGCATTTT.

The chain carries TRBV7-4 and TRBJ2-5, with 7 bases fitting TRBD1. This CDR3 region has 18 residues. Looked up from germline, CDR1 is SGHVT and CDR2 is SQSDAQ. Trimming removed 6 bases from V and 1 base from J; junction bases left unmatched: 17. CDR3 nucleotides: TGTGCCAGCAGGCCTCCACAGGGGACCGACGTCTCCCAAGAGACCCAGTACTTC. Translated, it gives CASRPPQGTDVSQETQYF.

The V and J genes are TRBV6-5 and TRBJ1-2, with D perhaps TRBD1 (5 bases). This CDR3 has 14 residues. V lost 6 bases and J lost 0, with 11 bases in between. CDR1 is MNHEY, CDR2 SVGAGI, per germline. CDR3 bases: TGTGCCAGCAGCCAGACAGTCTCTAACTATGGCTACACCTTC. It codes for CASSQTVSNYGYTF.

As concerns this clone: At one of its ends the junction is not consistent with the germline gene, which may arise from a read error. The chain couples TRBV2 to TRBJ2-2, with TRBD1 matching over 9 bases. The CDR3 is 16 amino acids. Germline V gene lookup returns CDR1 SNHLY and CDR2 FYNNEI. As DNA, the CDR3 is TGTGCCAGCAGTAAAGCGGGGACAGGGATTCCCGGGGAGCTGTTTTTT. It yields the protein CASSKAGTGIPGELFF. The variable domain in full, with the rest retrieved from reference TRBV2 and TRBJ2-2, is EPEVTQTPSHQVTQMGQEVILRCVPISNHLYFYWYRQILGQKVEFLVSFYNNEISEKSEIFDDQFSVERPDGSNFTLKIRSTKLEDSAMYFCASSKAGTGIPGELFFGEGSRLTVL.

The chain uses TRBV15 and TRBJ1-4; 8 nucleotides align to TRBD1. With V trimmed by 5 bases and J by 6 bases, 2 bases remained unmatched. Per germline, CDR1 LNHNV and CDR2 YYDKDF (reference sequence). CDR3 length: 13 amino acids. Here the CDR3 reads CATSRQGYEKLFF. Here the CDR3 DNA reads TGTGCCACCAGCCGACAGGGGTATGAAAAACTGTTTTTT. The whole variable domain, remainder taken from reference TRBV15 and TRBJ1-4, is DAMVIQNPRYQVTQFGKPVTLSCSQTLNHNVMYWYQQKSSQAPKLLFHYYDKDFNNEADTPDNFQSRRPNTSFCFLDIRSPGLGDTAMYLCATSRQGYEKLFFGSGTQLSVL.

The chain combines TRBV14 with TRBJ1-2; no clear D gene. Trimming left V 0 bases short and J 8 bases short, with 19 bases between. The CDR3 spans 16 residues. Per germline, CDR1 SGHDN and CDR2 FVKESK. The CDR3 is CASSQDTLLSTLGYTF. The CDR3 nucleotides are TGTGCCAGCAGCCAAGATACCCTCCTATCGACACTCGGCTACACCTTC.

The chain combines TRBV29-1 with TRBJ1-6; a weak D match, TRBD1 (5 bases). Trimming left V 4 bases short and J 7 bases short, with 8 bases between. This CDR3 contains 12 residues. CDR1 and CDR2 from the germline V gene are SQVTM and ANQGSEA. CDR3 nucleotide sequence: TGCAGCGTTGCGCAGGGAAATTCACCCCTCCACTTT. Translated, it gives CSVAQGNSPLHF. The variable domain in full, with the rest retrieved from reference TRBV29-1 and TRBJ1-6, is SAVISQKPSRDICQRGTSLTIQCQVDSQVTMMFWYRQQPGQSLTLIATANQGSEATYESGFVIDKFPISRPNLTFSTLTVSNMSPEDSSIYLCSVAQGNSPLHFGNGTRLTVT.

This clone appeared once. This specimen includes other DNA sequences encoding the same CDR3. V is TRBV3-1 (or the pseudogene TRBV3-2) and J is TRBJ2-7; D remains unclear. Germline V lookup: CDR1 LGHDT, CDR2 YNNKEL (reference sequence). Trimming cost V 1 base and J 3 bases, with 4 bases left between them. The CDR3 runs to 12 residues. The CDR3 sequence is CASSQASYEQYF. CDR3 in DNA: TGTGCCAGCAGCCAAGCGAGCTACGAGCAGTACTTC.

CDR3 DNA: TGTGCCAGCAGCCAATTCCCTGTGAGGAGCGCCAAAAACATTCAGTACTTC. Its translation is CASSQFPVRSAKNIQYF. The chain combines TRBV14 with TRBJ2-4; D not certain. Germline CDR1 is SGHDN and CDR2 is FVKESK. The CDR3 is made up of 17 amino acids. V was pared by 2 bases and J by 1 base, with 15 bases between.

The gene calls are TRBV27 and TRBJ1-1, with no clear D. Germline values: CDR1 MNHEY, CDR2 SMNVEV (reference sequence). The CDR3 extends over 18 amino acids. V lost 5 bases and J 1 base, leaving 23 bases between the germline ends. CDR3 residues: CASSAIESLINRNTEAFF. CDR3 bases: TGTGCCAGCAGTGCCATAGAGTCTCTCATAAACCGGAACACTGAAGCTTTCTTT.

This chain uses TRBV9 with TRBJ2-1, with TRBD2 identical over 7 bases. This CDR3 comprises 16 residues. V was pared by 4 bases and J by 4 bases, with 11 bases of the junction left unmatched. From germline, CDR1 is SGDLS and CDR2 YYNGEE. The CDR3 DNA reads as TGTGCCAGCAGCCCCGTTGGCGGGAGAAGATACAATGAGCAGTTCTTC. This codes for CASSPVGGRRYNEQFF.

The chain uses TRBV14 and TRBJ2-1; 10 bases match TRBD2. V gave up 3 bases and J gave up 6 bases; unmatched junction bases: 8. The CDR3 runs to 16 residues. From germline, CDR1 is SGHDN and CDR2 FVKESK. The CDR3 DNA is TGTGCCAGCAGCCACCACGGGACTAGCGTGGGCAATGAGCAGTTCTTC. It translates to CASSHHGTSVGNEQFF.

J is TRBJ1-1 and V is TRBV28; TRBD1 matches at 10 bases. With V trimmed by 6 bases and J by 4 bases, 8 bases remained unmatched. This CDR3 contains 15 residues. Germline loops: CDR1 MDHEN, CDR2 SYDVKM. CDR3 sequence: CASSPDRGRSTEAFF. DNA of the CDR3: TGTGCCAGCAGCCCTGACAGGGGGCGAAGCACTGAAGCTTTCTTT.

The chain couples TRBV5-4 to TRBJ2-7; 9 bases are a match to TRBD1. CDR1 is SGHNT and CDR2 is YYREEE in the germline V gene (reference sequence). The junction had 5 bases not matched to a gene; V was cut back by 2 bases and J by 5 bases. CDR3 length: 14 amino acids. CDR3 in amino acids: CASSLKQGADEQYF. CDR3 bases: TGTGCCAGCAGCTTAAAACAGGGGGCAGACGAGCAGTACTTC.

The CDR3: CASSLKREGLGEQFF. The CDR3 DNA reads TGTGCCAGCAGCTTAAAGCGGGAGGGCCTGGGTGAGCAGTTCTTC. This chain connects TRBV7-3 to TRBJ2-1; 10 nucleotides match TRBD2. CDR1 and CDR2 (germline): SGHTA, FQGTGA. The CDR3 covers 15 residues. Unmatched junction bases numbered 6, after V lost 1 base and J lost 9 bases.

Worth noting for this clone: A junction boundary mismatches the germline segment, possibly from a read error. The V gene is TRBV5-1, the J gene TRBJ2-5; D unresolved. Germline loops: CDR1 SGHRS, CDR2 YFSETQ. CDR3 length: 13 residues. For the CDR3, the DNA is TGCGCCAGCAGTTTGGGCAGGCAAGAGACCCAGTACTTC. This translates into CASSLGRQETQYF.

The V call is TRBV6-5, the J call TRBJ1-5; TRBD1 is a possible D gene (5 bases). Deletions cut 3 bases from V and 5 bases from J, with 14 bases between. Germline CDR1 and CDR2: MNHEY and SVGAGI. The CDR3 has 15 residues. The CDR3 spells CASSYSPGNDQPQHF. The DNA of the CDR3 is TGTGCCAGCAGTTATTCTCCAGGGAACGATCAGCCCCAGCATTTT.

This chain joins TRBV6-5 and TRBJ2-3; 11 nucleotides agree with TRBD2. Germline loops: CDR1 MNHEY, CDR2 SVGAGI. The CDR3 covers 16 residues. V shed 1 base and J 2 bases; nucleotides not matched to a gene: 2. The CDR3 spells CASSYLAGGTTDTQYF. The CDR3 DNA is TGTGCCAGCAGTTACTTAGCGGGGGGGACCACAGATACGCAGTATTTT.

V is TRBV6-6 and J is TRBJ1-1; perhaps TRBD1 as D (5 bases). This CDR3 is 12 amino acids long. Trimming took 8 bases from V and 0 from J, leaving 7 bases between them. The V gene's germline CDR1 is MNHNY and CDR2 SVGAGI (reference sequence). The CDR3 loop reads CASDSMNTEAFF. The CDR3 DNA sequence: TGTGCCAGCGACAGCATGAACACTGAAGCTTTCTTT.

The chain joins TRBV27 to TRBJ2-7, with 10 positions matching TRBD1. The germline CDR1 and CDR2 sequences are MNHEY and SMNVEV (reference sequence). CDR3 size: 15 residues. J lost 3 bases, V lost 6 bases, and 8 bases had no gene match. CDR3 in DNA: TGTGCCAGCAGGCCCGGACAGGGGGATCTCTACGAGCAGTACTTC. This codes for CASRPGQGDLYEQYF.

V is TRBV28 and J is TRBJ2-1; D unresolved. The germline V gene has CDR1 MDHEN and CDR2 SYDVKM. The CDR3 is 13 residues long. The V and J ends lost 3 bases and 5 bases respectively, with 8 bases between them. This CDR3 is CASSLPTNNEQFF. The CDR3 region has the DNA TGTGCCAGCAGTTTGCCGACAAACAATGAGCAGTTCTTC. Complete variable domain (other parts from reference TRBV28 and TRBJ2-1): DVKVTQSSRYLVKRTGEKVFLECVQDMDHENMFWYRQDPGLGLRLIYFSYDVKMKEKGDIPEGYSVSREKKERFSLILESASTNQTSMYLCASSLPTNNEQFFGPGTRLTVL.

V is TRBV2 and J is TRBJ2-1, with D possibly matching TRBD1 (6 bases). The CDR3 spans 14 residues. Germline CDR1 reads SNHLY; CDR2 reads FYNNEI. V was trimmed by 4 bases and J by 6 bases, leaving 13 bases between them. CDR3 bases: TGTGCCAGCAGTGTTCAGGGGTATGGCAATGAGCAGTTCTTC. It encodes CASSVQGYGNEQFF.